This T cell receptor beta chain was found in a study of shared clonotypes between healthy human individuals. TCRdb's copy holds only in-frame clones and misses some; the assay was immunoSEQ multiplex PCR. The repertoire consists of around 510,000 clones, with 90% to 96% occurring once and the leading ten covering around 0.067%. Germline values: CDR1 MDHEN, CDR2 SYDVKM. CDR3 size: 12 residues. The germline V and J ends were trimmed by 3 bases and 9 bases, with 6 bases remaining between them. Material: naive CD4+ T cells sorted from blood. The subset here: CD45RA+ positively selected. The TCR comes from a woman in her 30s in good health. This sequence joins TRBV28 and TRBJ1-6; D may be TRBD1 (5 bases). CDR3 bases: TGTGCCAGCAGTTTCCAGGGTTCACCCCTCCACTTT. Translated, it gives CASSFQGSPLHF. The full variable domain, its missing parts supplied by reference TRBV28 and TRBJ1-6, is DVKVTQSSRYLVKRTGEKVFLECVQDMDHENMFWYRQDPGLGLRLIYFSYDVKMKEKGDIPEGYSVSREKKERFSLILESASTNQTSMYLCASSFQGSPLHFGNGTRLTVT.